The 31 T cell receptor beta chains reported below all come from one sample, sequenced in a study of cytomegalovirus exposure and HLA in healthy donors. PCR primers comprised 60 Vbeta and 13 Jbeta primers. Generated by immunoSEQ multiplex PCR, the TCRdb table keeps only in-frame clones and is missing some. The sample shows fewer than 150,000 clones, around 80% of them seen only once. The source material was PBMCs. The receptors come from a man in his thirties or forties in good health and CMV-seronegative.

J is TRBJ1-2 and V is TRBV13; 8 nucleotides line up with TRBD1. Unmatched junction bases numbered 8, after V lost 5 bases and J lost 0 bases. There are 16 residues in the CDR3. CDR1 is PRHDT, CDR2 FYEKMQ, per germline (reference sequence). As DNA, the CDR3 is TGTGCCAGCAGCCCGGCACGGACAGGGTCTAACTATGGCTACACCTTC. The encoded protein is CASSPARTGSNYGYTF.

The rearrangement joins TRBV5-6 to TRBJ1-1; a weak D match, TRBD1 (5 bases). CDR3 length: 12 residues. Trimming removed 0 bases at V and 7 bases at J, with 7 bases between. Germline V lookup: CDR1 SGHDT, CDR2 YYEEEE. The CDR3 sequence is CASSLDQGEAFF. The CDR3 DNA reads TGTGCCAGCAGCTTGGACCAGGGTGAAGCTTTCTTT.

J is TRBJ1-1 and V is TRBV16; unclear D gene. Looked up from germline, CDR1 is KGHSY and CDR2 is FQNENV. Trimming removed 4 bases at V and 1 base at J, with 10 bases between. This CDR3 is built from 14 residues. DNA of the CDR3: TGTGCCAGCAGCCCCTCTGGCGGGAACACTGAAGCTTTCTTT. Protein sequence: CASSPSGGNTEAFF. Looking up the rest from reference TRBV16 and TRBJ1-1 gives the full variable domain: GEEVAQTPKHLVRGEGQKAKLYCAPIKGHSYVFWYQQVLKNEFKFLISFQNENVFDETGMPKERFSAKCLPNSPCSLEIQATKLEDSAVYFCASSPSGGNTEAFFGQGTRLTVV.

Only one count was recorded for this clone. The genes are TRBV5-4 and TRBJ2-3, with 14 bases that match TRBD2. J was trimmed by 4 bases and V by 2 bases; bases with no gene match: 12. Germline CDR1 is SGHNT and CDR2 is YYREEE (reference sequence). CDR3 length: 19 residues. The CDR3 DNA reads as TGTGCCAGCAGCTTACCCCCGGGACTAGCGGGGGTGGGGCCAGATACGCAGTATTTT. It encodes CASSLPPGLAGVGPDTQYF.

The gene calls are TRBV6-1 and TRBJ2-5, with D possibly being TRBD2 (5 bases). The CDR3 is made up of 14 amino acids. V lost 5 bases, J lost 0 bases, and 10 bases lay in between. The germline V gene encodes CDR1 MNHNS and CDR2 SASEGT. DNA for the CDR3: TGTGCCAGCAGTTATAGCGCACACCAAGAGACCCAGTACTTC. It is translated as CASSYSAHQETQYF.

There are a few counts of this clone. This chain connects TRBV7-2 to TRBJ2-2; the D gene is possibly TRBD2 (6 bases). The CDR3 spans 13 residues. In germline, CDR1 is SGHTA, CDR2 FQGNSA. V lost 5 bases and J 4 bases, leaving 8 bases between the germline ends. The CDR3 spells CASSRDFTGELFF. The CDR3 bases are TGTGCCAGCAGCCGGGACTTCACCGGGGAGCTGTTTTTT.

This sequence joins TRBV2 and TRBJ2-2; 10 positions match TRBD2. J was trimmed by 2 bases and V by 4 bases; bases with no gene match: 4. CDR3 length equals 16 residues. Per germline, CDR1 SNHLY and CDR2 FYNNEI. Here the CDR3 reads CASSAAGGQNTGELFF. In DNA, the CDR3 is TGTGCCAGCAGTGCAGCGGGGGGGCAAAACACCGGGGAGCTGTTTTTT.

CDR3 region: CASSFRAQETQYF. CDR3 sequence (DNA): TGCGCCAGCAGCTTTAGAGCTCAAGAGACCCAGTACTTC. V usage is TRBV5-1 and J usage is TRBJ2-5, with D unclear. The CDR3 is 13 amino acids. Germline V gives CDR1 SGHRS, CDR2 YFSETQ. V lost 2 bases to trimming and J lost 2 bases, with 7 bases between them.

The chain combines TRBV2 with TRBJ1-2; 7 bases match TRBD1. Germline CDR1 is SNHLY and CDR2 is FYNNEI. The CDR3 spans 15 residues. With V trimmed by 6 bases and J by 4 bases, 11 bases remained unmatched. The CDR3 spells CASSPRQGGSYGYTF. The CDR3 DNA reads TGTGCCAGCAGCCCCCGACAGGGTGGATCCTATGGCTACACCTTC.

This clone was counted only a few times. The rearrangement joins TRBV2 to TRBJ2-1; D perhaps matches TRBD2 (7 bases). Germline V lookup: CDR1 SNHLY, CDR2 FYNNEI. The CDR3 is 15 amino acids. V was shortened by 4 bases and J by 3 bases, with 13 bases between the two germline ends. CDR3 DNA sequence: TGTGCCAGCAGTGGTCGGGGGGCCGGCTACAATGAGCAGTTCTTC. It specifies CASSGRGAGYNEQFF.

CDR3 region: CASKRQDRQFF. Here the CDR3 DNA reads TGTGCCAGCAAGAGACAGGATAGGCAGTTCTTC. The chain recombines TRBV2 with TRBJ2-1; weak D call: TRBD1 (6 bases). Trimming cost V 7 bases and J 12 bases, with 13 bases left between them. The V gene's germline CDR1 is SNHLY and CDR2 FYNNEI. This CDR3 spans 11 amino acids.

The rearrangement links TRBV5-4 to TRBJ2-2, with TRBD1 matching 8 bases. The junction had 3 bases not matched to a gene; V was cut back by 4 bases and J by 1 base. Germline CDR1 reads SGHNT; CDR2 reads YYREEE (reference sequence). The CDR3 runs to 15 residues. The CDR3 protein is CASSDGTGNTGELFF. For the CDR3, the DNA is TGTGCCAGCAGCGATGGGACAGGGAACACCGGGGAGCTGTTTTTT.

The rearrangement joins TRBV5-1 to TRBJ2-1, with 7 bases matching TRBD1. Germline trimming cut 0 bases from V and 2 bases from J; bases unmatched to any gene: 8. In germline, CDR1 is SGHRS, CDR2 YFSETQ. The CDR3 has 17 amino acids. CDR3 loop: CASSLGAQQGTYNEQFF. CDR3 DNA sequence: TGCGCCAGCAGCTTGGGGGCCCAACAGGGGACCTACAATGAGCAGTTCTTC.

The chain links TRBV4-2 to TRBJ2-3; 7 bases map to TRBD2. The germline V gene has CDR1 LGHNA and CDR2 YNFKEQ. CDR3 length equals 17 residues. V was clipped by 3 bases and J by 2 bases; unmatched bases: 11. CDR3: CASSHSKRDYFTDTQYF. CDR3 nucleotides: TGTGCCAGCAGCCATTCAAAGCGGGACTATTTCACAGATACGCAGTATTTT.

The chain recombines TRBV7-6 with TRBJ1-1; no reliable D call. Germline assignment: CDR1 SGHVS and CDR2 FNYEAQ. This CDR3 contains 16 residues. Trimming cost V 5 bases and J 3 bases, with 19 bases left between them. The CDR3 region has the DNA TGTGCCAGCAGCCGGGGTTTTGTCTGGAGTCACACTGAAGCTTTCTTT. Amino acid sequence: CASSRGFVWSHTEAFF.

The rearrangement links TRBV11-3 to TRBJ2-5, with 7 bases matching TRBD1. The CDR3 runs 16 residues. From germline, CDR1 is SGHNT and CDR2 YENEEA. V lost 5 bases to trimming and J lost 0 bases; unmatched junction nucleotides: 9. The CDR3 spells CASSDRTGSYQETQYF. The DNA of the CDR3 is TGTGCCAGCAGCGACCGGACAGGCTCGTACCAAGAGACCCAGTACTTC. Together with reference TRBV11-3 and TRBJ2-5, the CDR3 gives the full variable domain: EAGVVQSPRYKIIEKKQPVAFWCNPISGHNTLYWYLQNLGQGPELLIRYENEEAVDDSQLPKDRFSAERLKGVDSTLKIQPAELGDSAVYLCASSDRTGSYQETQYFGPGTRLLVL.

Only a few counts were recorded for this clone. This chain uses TRBV7-2 with TRBJ2-3, with 13 nucleotides matching TRBD2. With 5 bases clipped from V and 6 bases from J, the junction kept 8 bases outside the gene matches. This CDR3 is 16 amino acids long. Germline lookup yields CDR1 SGHTA and CDR2 FQGNSA. The CDR3 loop is CASSGLAGAAYDTQYF. CDR3 in DNA: TGTGCCAGCAGCGGACTAGCGGGGGCCGCTTACGATACGCAGTATTTT.

The rearrangement links TRBV19 to TRBJ1-6; maybe TRBD1 (6 bases). Germline CDR1 and CDR2: LNHDA and SQIVND (reference sequence). The V gene lost 2 bases and the J gene lost 10 bases, with 12 bases spanning the gap. The CDR3 is made up of 14 amino acids. CDR3 sequence: CASSILYRDSPLHF. The CDR3 coding sequence is TGTGCCAGTAGTATATTATACAGGGACTCACCCCTCCACTTT.

This clone was detected only a few times. The chain combines TRBV6-1 with TRBJ1-1; D unclear. There are 12 residues in the CDR3. V shed 6 bases and J shed 3 bases, with 8 bases lying between them. The germline CDR1 and CDR2 sequences are MNHNS and SASEGT. The CDR3 DNA sequence: TGTGCCAGCAGGACACCTTACACTGAAGCTTTCTTT. Amino acid sequence: CASRTPYTEAFF.

The chain couples TRBV28 to TRBJ1-6; the D gene is possibly TRBD1 (5 bases). Germline V gives CDR1 MDHEN, CDR2 SYDVKM. Deletions cut 2 bases from V and 10 bases from J, with 12 bases between. This CDR3 comprises 14 residues. CDR3 sequence reads: CASSLQGLGSPLHF. The CDR3 coding sequence is TGTGCCAGCAGTTTACAGGGCCTCGGATCACCCCTCCACTTT.

This sequence joins TRBV14 and TRBJ2-6; D might be TRBD2 (5 bases). CDR3 length: 15 amino acids. Trimming shortened V by 6 bases and J by 2 bases, and 11 bases separated the two germline ends. Germline V gene sequence: CDR1 SGHDN, CDR2 FVKESK. In DNA form, the CDR3 reads TGTGCCAGCAGGTCCGTCGGGGCTGGGGCCAACGTCCTGACTTTC. Protein sequence: CASRSVGAGANVLTF.

The V call is TRBV5-1, the J call TRBJ2-2; D may be TRBD1 (6 bases). This CDR3 is 16 amino acids long. Germline values: CDR1 SGHRS, CDR2 YFSETQ. V was clipped by 0 bases and J by 5 bases, with 14 bases between them. The CDR3 DNA reads TGCGCCAGCAGCTTGGTCTGGCCAGGGGAAACCGGGGAGCTGTTTTTT. Its protein is CASSLVWPGETGELFF.

The chain uses TRBV28 and TRBJ2-6; tentatively, D is TRBD2 (5 bases). V was clipped by 3 bases and J by 4 bases, with 10 bases between them. This CDR3 is built from 15 residues. The V gene's germline CDR1 is MDHEN and CDR2 SYDVKM. CDR3 DNA: TGTGCCAGCAGTTTGTCGGACTTGGGGGCCAACGTCCTGACTTTC. It is translated as CASSLSDLGANVLTF.

V gene TRBV5-1 combines with J gene TRBJ1-6; TRBD1 matches at 9 bases. This CDR3 is 15 amino acids long. V was pared by 2 bases and J by 9 bases, with 6 bases of the junction left unmatched. Germline V gives CDR1 SGHRS, CDR2 YFSETQ. The CDR3 DNA is TGCGCCAGCAGCTTAGCGGGACAGGGAGTTTCACCCCTCCACTTT. As protein: CASSLAGQGVSPLHF. The entire variable domain, with the rest obtained from reference TRBV5-1 and TRBJ1-6, is as follows: KAGVTQTPRYLIKTRGQQVTLSCSPISGHRSVSWYQQTPGQGLQFLFEYFSETQRNKGNFPGRFSGRQFSNSRSEMNVSTLELGDSALYLCASSLAGQGVSPLHFGNGTRLTVT.

The rearrangement links TRBV5-5 to TRBJ1-1; 8 bases fit TRBD1. The CDR3 sequence is 14 residues long. With V trimmed by 6 bases and J by 1 base, 5 bases remained unmatched. Germline values: CDR1 SGHKS, CDR2 YYEKEE (reference sequence). The CDR3 sequence is CASTQGVRNTEAFF. Here the CDR3 DNA reads TGTGCCAGCACACAGGGGGTAAGGAACACTGAAGCTTTCTTT.

The chain is built from TRBV6-1 and TRBJ2-1; 7 bases agree with TRBD1. Germline V gives CDR1 MNHNS, CDR2 SASEGT. With V trimmed by 6 bases and J by 2 bases, 7 bases remained unmatched. The CDR3 runs to 15 residues. CDR3 nucleotide sequence: TGTGCCAGCAGGTCGTCAGGGGGACCCTACAATGAGCAGTTCTTC. Translation gives CASRSSGGPYNEQFF.

The rearrangement uses TRBV27 and TRBJ2-7, with D perhaps matching TRBD1 (5 bases). The V end lost 4 bases, the J end lost 6 bases, and 7 bases lay between the germline ends. Germline V gives CDR1 MNHEY, CDR2 SMNVEV (reference sequence). The CDR3 spans 11 residues. CDR3 nucleotide sequence: TGTGCCAGCAGTTCGACAGCCGAGCAGTACTTC. Translated: CASSSTAEQYF.

The rearrangement joins TRBV6-5 to TRBJ2-7; TRBD1 matches at 10 bases. Germline CDR1 and CDR2: MNHEY and SVGAGI. Trimming cost V 2 bases and J 3 bases; bases outside gene matches: 7. CDR3 length: 16 residues. The CDR3 sequence: CASSYRWDRGLYEQYF. CDR3 nucleotide sequence: TGTGCCAGCAGTTACAGATGGGACAGGGGTCTCTACGAGCAGTACTTC.

This clone has a single count. This sequence joins TRBV5-1 and TRBJ2-7; tentative D call: TRBD1 (5 bases). The germline V and J ends were trimmed by 0 bases and 0 bases, with 10 bases remaining between them. This CDR3 contains 15 residues. Germline V gene data show CDR1 as SGHRS and CDR2 as YFSETQ. The CDR3 here is CASSLGGRDSYEQYF. As DNA, the CDR3 is TGCGCCAGCAGCTTGGGAGGCAGGGACTCCTACGAGCAGTACTTC. The entire variable domain, with the rest obtained from reference TRBV5-1 and TRBJ2-7, is as follows: KAGVTQTPRYLIKTRGQQVTLSCSPISGHRSVSWYQQTPGQGLQFLFEYFSETQRNKGNFPGRFSGRQFSNSRSEMNVSTLELGDSALYLCASSLGGRDSYEQYFGPGTRLTVT.

V is TRBV6-5 and J is TRBJ1-1; D gene ambiguous. V gave up 6 bases and J gave up 6 bases, with 14 bases separating them. Germline CDR1 is MNHEY and CDR2 is SVGAGI. This CDR3 is 13 amino acids long. CDR3 in DNA: TGTGCCAGCAGGAGTGGAGGGTTCCCTGAAGCTTTCTTT. This translates into CASRSGGFPEAFF.

The gene calls are TRBV7-3 and TRBJ2-5, with 9 bases that match TRBD1. The germline gives CDR1 SGHTA, CDR2 FQGTGA. The length of the CDR3 is 15 residues. J was trimmed by 0 bases and V by 5 bases; bases with no gene match: 4. CDR3 bases: TGTGCCAGCAGCAAGGACAGGGGACACCAAGAGACCCAGTACTTC. The encoded protein is CASSKDRGHQETQYF.